This T cell receptor (beta chain) was observed in a study of T cell repertoires in cytomegalovirus infection. With respect to this clonotype: Its antigen is as yet unknown.

CDR3 length: 16 amino acids. The germline gives CDR1 MNHEY, CDR2 SMNVEV (reference sequence). V gave up 3 bases and J gave up 4 bases, with 17 bases separating them. TCRdb reprocessed the reads with MiXCR, giving one entry per CDR3 protein. In the table there are roughly 990,000 distinct CDR3 sequences, around 30% of which are singletons. The receptor was derived from a human donor in good health (CMV status not recorded). Some clones in this sample may be carry-over from other donors' samples. The sequencing here drew on cultured CD8+ T cells from PBMCs, taken from culture after CMV antigen stimulation. J is TRBJ2-3 and V is TRBV27, with D possibly being TRBD2 (6 bases). The CDR3 DNA follows: TGTGCCAGCAGTTTGCTGGCGGGGCCCATCGCAGATACGCAGTATTTT. Its protein product is CASSLLAGPIADTQYF.